The T cell receptor beta chain under discussion was sequenced for a study of T cell repertoires in cytomegalovirus infection. Study as a whole: Matching HLA type, along with CMV infection, was indicated by public TCR beta signatures. General observations from the study: HLA-C-restricted, CMV-specific TCR beta clonotypes were dominant ex vivo.

TCRdb recomputed calls from the reads with MiXCR, one row per CDR3 protein. This table holds some 110,000 distinct CDR3 sequences, approximately 30% found once. The CDR3 covers 14 residues. The V gene's germline CDR1 is PRHDT and CDR2 FYEKMQ (reference sequence). V was cut by 6 bases and J by 2 bases, with 10 bases left in between. Worth noting for this clonotype: The antigen remains undetermined.

The genes are TRBV13 and TRBJ2-2, with D perhaps matching TRBD2 (6 bases). This clonotype originated in a human donor in good health (CMV status not recorded). Some clones in this sample may be carry-over from other donors' samples. The sequencing here drew on CD8+ T cells from cultured PBMCs, taken from culture after CMV antigen stimulation. DNA of the CDR3: TGTGCCAGCAGTCCGCGGGGAAACACCGGGGAGCTGTTTTTT. This encodes CASSPRGNTGELFF.